The present T cell receptor (beta chain) was sequenced within a study of shared clonotypes between healthy human individuals. Study-wide results and caveats: With a few donors compared, 5% to 5.5% of naive CD4 clonotypes were shared.

Looked up from germline, CDR1 is SGDLS and CDR2 is YYNGEE. The V gene end was trimmed by 6 bases and the J gene end by 2 bases; junction bases not matched to a gene: 7. This CDR3 is built from 14 residues. This clone was recorded once. Its target is not known. The repertoire was sequenced with immunoSEQ multiplex PCR; TCRdb's copy has only in-frame clones and lacks some. The table has 1 million to 1.2 million clones, 77% seen once. The chain has TRBV9 and TRBJ2-5; TRBD2 agrees at 7 bases. The sequence was collected from a man younger than 35 in good health. Some clones in this sample may be carry-over from other donors' samples. The sequencing input was memory CD4+ T cells from PBMCs. The subset here: CD45RA-negative fraction. The CDR3 here is CASMRGRGQETQYF. CDR3 DNA sequence: TGTGCCAGCATGCGCGGGAGAGGACAAGAGACCCAGTACTTC.